Many counts were recorded for the clone carrying this TCR beta chain. This sample was included in a study of T cells in Graves' hyperthyroidism and ophthalmopathy. Diagnoses used clinical symptoms, serum thyroxine and TRAb, thyroid ultrasound and orbital computed tomography. It was roughly 10 ml of fresh peripheral blood that supplied the PBMCs. The CDR3 extends over 15 amino acids. In germline, CDR1 is KGHSH, CDR2 LQKENI. Trimming took 6 bases from V and 2 from J; bases not matched to a gene: 8. It was RNA transcripts that yielded the amplified TCR beta CDR3 regions. The primer set for the first-round RT-PCR of the TCR CDR3 was HTBI. TCRdb passed the multiplex PCR reads through MiXCR, listing each CDR3 protein once. The sample holds some 620,000 distinct CDR3 sequences, roughly 17% seen once.

The chain recombines TRBV18 with TRBJ2-3; 7 nucleotides line up with TRBD2. Sequenced sample: blood. This clonotype originated in a woman in her twenties or thirties with Graves' hyperthyroidism. This CDR3 reads CASSLQRGYTDTQYF. CDR3 nucleotides: TGTGCCAGCTCCCTACAGCGGGGTTACACAGATACGCAGTATTTT.